What follows is one TCR beta chain and its context. The antigen it binds to is not known. No base quality values were provided; no much bigger clone lies one nucleotide off. These data come from a study of T cell repertoires in urothelial bladder cancer (dated by TCRdb to between 2018 and 2021). For the study in its entirety: Of the approximately 12 resected lesions, three were clinical stage cT0, three were cTa, three were cT1 and three were cT2 or greater. TCR repertoire clonality in bladder tumors was compared with TCR repertoire clonality in benign bladder inflammation. Roughly 12 resected bladder lesions, consisting of urothelial carcinoma (UC+) and benign (UC-) specimens, were examined. A total of twelve patients who had bladder lesions and were undergoing transurethral resection were prospectively identified. Study-wide conclusions, independent of this receptor: A median tumor infiltrating lymphocyte percentage of roughly 1.9% was observed in carcinoma specimens, compared with about 13% in benign specimens. Urothelial carcinoma specimens had a median of roughly 6,000 T cells, fewer than the median of about 24,000 seen in benign specimens. In carcinoma specimens, up to roughly 15% of infiltrating lymphocytes were accounted for by a single T-cell clone, compared with more than 1.5% in benign specimens.

Specimens classed as benign (UC-) were resected bladder lesions that contained no urothelial carcinoma. Bladder lesion specimens were obtained at transurethral resection and were stored at -80C. DNA was isolated from bladder specimens obtained during transurethral resection. The immunoSEQ assay was used to sequence the CDR3 region of the TCR beta chain. Concerning the study's data processing: For every specimen, the T-cell fraction, clonal dominance and maximum TCR clone frequency were calculated. Here the immuneACCESS table is served through TCRdb, limited to in-frame sequences with V and J called. Missing clones are a known gap in these copies; in checked studies unresolved V genes cover under half, and the rest lacks a known reason. That table gives V, J and clone size, and the DNA gave D and trimming. The sample contains around 2,500 clones, around 68% of them found a single time. The ten top clones hold roughly 15% of the sample.

Sequenced material: bladder tissue. The receptor's source is a human donor with a benign inflammatory bladder lesion.

The CDR3: CASRSRSSDQPQHF. The DNA is as follows: TGTGCCAGCAGGTCCCGTTCCTCCGATCAGCCCCAGCATTTT. The sequence is built from TRBV6-6 and TRBJ1-5; no D gene can be assigned with confidence. V is clipped by 6 bases and J by 5 bases, and the sequence between their germline boundaries is 14 bases long. Including the terminal cysteine and phenylalanine, the CDR3 comprises 14 residues. Only the CDR3 portion is preserved as DNA: 42 bases, with reading frame beginning at the first base. CDR1 and CDR2 are read off the germline V gene (reference sequence) as MNHNY and SVGAGI.